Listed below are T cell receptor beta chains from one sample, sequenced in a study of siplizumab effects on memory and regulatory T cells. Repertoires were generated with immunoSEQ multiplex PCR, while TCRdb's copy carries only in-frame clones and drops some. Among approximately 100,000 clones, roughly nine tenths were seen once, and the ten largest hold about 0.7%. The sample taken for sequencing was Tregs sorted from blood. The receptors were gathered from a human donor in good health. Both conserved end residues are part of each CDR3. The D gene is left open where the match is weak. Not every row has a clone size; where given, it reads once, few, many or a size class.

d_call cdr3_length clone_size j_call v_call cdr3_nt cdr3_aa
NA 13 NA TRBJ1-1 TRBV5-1 TGCGCCAGCAGCGATGGCCCAGGTTCTCTCGCTTTCTTT CASSDGPGSLAFF
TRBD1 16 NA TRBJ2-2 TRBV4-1 TGCGCCAGCAGCGACCGGACAGGGAAGAACACCGGGGAGCTGTTTTTT CASSDRTGKNTGELFF
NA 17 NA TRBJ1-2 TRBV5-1 TGCGCCAGCAGCCTTTTGAGTAGGGGAGGGGTTGACTATGGCTACACCTTC CASSLLSRGGVDYGYTF
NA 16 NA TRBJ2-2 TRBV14 TGTGCCAGCAGCCATCGAACCGGCTCGGGCACCGGGGAGCTGTTTTTT CASSHRTGSGTGELFF
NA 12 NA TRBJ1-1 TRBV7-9 TGTGCCAGCAGCCGGGGGCCAGTCGAAGCTTTCTTT CASSRGPVEAFF
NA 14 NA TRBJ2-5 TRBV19 TGTGCCAGTAGGCCAAGTACTATTTCCGGGACCCAGTACTTC CASRPSTISGTQYF
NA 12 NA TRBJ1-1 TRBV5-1 TGCGCCAGCAGAGACCGTAGGACTGAAGCTTTCTTT CASRDRRTEAFF
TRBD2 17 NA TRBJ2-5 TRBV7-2 TGTGCCAGCAGCTTAGGGTGGGGTAGCGGGACCCAAGAGACCCAGTACTTC CASSLGWGSGTQETQYF
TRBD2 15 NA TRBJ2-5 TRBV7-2 TGTGCCAGCAGCTCAGAGGGACTAGCGGAAGAGACCCAGTACTTC CASSSEGLAEETQYF
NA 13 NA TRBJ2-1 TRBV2 TGTGCCAGCAGTCGGAACCTATACAATGAGCAGTTCTTC CASSRNLYNEQFF
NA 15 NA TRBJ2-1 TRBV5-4 TGTGCCAGCAGCTTGGGTACGGGTTCCTACAATGAGCAGTTCTTC CASSLGTGSYNEQFF
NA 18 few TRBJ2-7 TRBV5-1 TGCGCCAGCAGCTTGCCGTCAACTCCGGGACTCAGACAGTACGAGCAGTACTTC CASSLPSTPGLRQYEQYF
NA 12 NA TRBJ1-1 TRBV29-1 TGCAGCGTAGAGACACCTAGTCGTGCAGCTTTCTTT CSVETPSRAAFF
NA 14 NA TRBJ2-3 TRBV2 TGTGCCAGCAGTGAAATCTATAGCACAGATACGCAGTATTTT CASSEIYSTDTQYF
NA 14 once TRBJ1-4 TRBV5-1 TGCGCCAGCAGTACAGGGACCGGGGGTGAAAAACTGTTTTTT CASSTGTGGEKLFF
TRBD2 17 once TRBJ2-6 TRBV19 TGTGCCAGTGGTCGGGGGGGCGTGTGGTCTGGGGCCAACGTCCTGACTTTC CASGRGGVWSGANVLTF
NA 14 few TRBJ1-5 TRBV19 TGTGCCAGTAGTATCGGGACCGCTTATCAGCCCCAGCATTTT CASSIGTAYQPQHF
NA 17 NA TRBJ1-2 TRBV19 TGTGCCAGTAGGAAAGGGGGGCCAATAGTTGCTAACTATGGCTACACCTTC CASRKGGPIVANYGYTF
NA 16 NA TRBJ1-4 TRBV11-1 TGTGCCAGCAGACCCGGGGGCGGTGCAACTAATGAAAAACTGTTTTTT CASRPGGGATNEKLFF
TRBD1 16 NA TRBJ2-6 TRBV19 TGTGCCAGTAGTTCTTTAGACAGGGCTGGGGCCAACGTCCTGACTTTC CASSSLDRAGANVLTF
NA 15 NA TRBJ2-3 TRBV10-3 TGTGCCATCAGTCCCCGGGGGCTACACGATGATACGCAGTATTTT CAISPRGLHDDTQYF
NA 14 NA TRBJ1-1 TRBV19 TGTGCCAGTAGTATACCAGGGAGGTACACTGAAGCTTTCTTT CASSIPGRYTEAFF
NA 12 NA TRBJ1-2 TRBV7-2 TGTGCCAGCAGCCGGGATCCCTATGGCTACACCTTC CASSRDPYGYTF
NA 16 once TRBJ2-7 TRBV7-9 TGTGCCAGCAGCTTACTCTCGGCAGGGAGTCTTCGAGAGCAGTACTTC CASSLLSAGSLREQYF
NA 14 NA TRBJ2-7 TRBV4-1 TGCGCCAGCAGCCAAGATTGGGCTAGCGACGAGCAGTACTTC CASSQDWASDEQYF
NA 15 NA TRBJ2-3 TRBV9 TGTGCCAGCAGCGGAGCCGCCGTTCCCACAGATACGCAGTATTTT CASSGAAVPTDTQYF
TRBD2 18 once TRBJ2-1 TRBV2 TGTGCCAGCAGTAGACAATCTAGTTCGGCTAGCGGAAGGAATGAGCAGTTCTTC CASSRQSSSASGRNEQFF
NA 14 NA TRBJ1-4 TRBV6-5 TGTGCCAGCAGTCCCCAGGGGCCGGGGGAAAAACTGTTTTTT CASSPQGPGEKLFF
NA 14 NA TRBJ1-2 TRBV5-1 TGCGCCAGCAGCTCCCTTCAGGGCAACTATGGCTACACCTTC CASSSLQGNYGYTF
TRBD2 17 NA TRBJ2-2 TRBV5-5 TGTGCCAGCAGCCTAGGGCGCCTAGCGGGCTACACCGGGGAGCTGTTTTTT CASSLGRLAGYTGELFF
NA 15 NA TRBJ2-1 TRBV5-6 TGTGCCAGCAGCCTCCGGGCCCAGTGGATGAATGAGCAGTTCTTC CASSLRAQWMNEQFF
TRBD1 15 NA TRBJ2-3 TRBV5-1 TGCGCCAGCGGCCTACAGGGGGCGAAGGGAGATACGCAGTATTTT CASGLQGAKGDTQYF
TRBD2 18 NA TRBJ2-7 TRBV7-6 TGTGCCAGCAGCTTAGTACCCCTTACTAGCGGGAGTTCGCGGGAGCAGTACTTC CASSLVPLTSGSSREQYF
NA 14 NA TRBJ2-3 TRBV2 TGTGCCAGCAGTTGGGACCGAGGCACAGATACGCAGTATTTT CASSWDRGTDTQYF
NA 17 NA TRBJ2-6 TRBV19 TGTGCCAGTAGTATAGAGGTCCCCCTCTCTGGGGCCAACGTCCTGACTTTC CASSIEVPLSGANVLTF
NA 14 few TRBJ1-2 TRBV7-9 TGTGCCAGCAGCCCACGATCTCAGACAGACGGCTACACCTTC CASSPRSQTDGYTF
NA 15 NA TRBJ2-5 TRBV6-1 TGTGCCAGCAGTGGGGCCGGACCCTGGTTGAGTGGCCAGTACTTC CASSGAGPWLSGQYF
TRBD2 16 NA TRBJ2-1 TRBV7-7 TGTGCTAGCAGCACTCAGAGCGGGGGAAACTACAATGAGCAGTTCTTC CASSTQSGGNYNEQFF
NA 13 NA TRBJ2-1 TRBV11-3 TGTGCCAGCAGCCCGGGACCGAACAATGAGCAGTTCTTC CASSPGPNNEQFF
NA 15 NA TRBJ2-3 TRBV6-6 TGTGCCAGCCGGGGACTCCTTGTTTTCACAGATACGCAGTATTTT CASRGLLVFTDTQYF
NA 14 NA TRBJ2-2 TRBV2 TGTGCCAGCAGTACGGGCCCGAACACCGGGGAGCTGTTTTTT CASSTGPNTGELFF
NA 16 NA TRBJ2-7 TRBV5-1 TGCGCCAGCAGCTCGGGCGGACAAGCCTCCTCCTACGAGCAGTACTTC CASSSGGQASSYEQYF
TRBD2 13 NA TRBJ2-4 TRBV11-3 TGTGCCAGCAGCTTAGGGGCGGGGGATGTCCAGTACTTC CASSLGAGDVQYF
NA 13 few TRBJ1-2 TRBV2 TGTGCCAGCATCTTGGGGGGAGGATATGGCTACACCTTC CASILGGGYGYTF
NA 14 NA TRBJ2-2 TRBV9 TGTGCCAGCAGCGTAGGAGAGAACACCGGGGAGCTGTTTTTT CASSVGENTGELFF
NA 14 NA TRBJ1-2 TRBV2 TGTGCCAGCGTCAGTGTCGGCAGGGACTATGGCTACACCTTC CASVSVGRDYGYTF
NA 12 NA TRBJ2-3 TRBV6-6 TGTGCCAGCAGCTATCTTTCAGATACGCAGTATTTT CASSYLSDTQYF
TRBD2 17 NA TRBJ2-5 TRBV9 TGTGCCAGCAGCGCCGGACTAGCGGGAGGGCCGTGGGAGACCCAGTACTTC CASSAGLAGGPWETQYF
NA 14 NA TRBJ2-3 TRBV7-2 TGTGCCAGCAGCTTAGATAGTTTTCAAGATACGCAGTATTTT CASSLDSFQDTQYF
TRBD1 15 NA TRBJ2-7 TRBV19 TGTGCCAGTAGTATAGTCGGACAGGCTTTCGACGAGCAGTACTTC CASSIVGQAFDEQYF
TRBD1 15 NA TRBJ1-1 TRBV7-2 TGTGCCAGCAGCTCTAGACCGGGACAGGGGATCATGGCTTTCTTT CASSSRPGQGIMAFF
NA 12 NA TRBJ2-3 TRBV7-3 TGTGCCAGCAGCTTAGGCCGAGATACGCAGTATTTT CASSLGRDTQYF
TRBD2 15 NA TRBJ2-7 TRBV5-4 TGTGCCAGCAGCTTGATAGCGGGAGGGTTGCGTGAGCAGTACTTC CASSLIAGGLREQYF
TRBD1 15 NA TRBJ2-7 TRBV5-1 TGCGCCAGCAGCACCGGGGCGACAGGGCCTTACGAGCAGTACTTC CASSTGATGPYEQYF
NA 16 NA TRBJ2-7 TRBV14 TGTGCCAGCAGCCAATTAACGGGACGGGGGAACTACGAGCAGTACTTC CASSQLTGRGNYEQYF